One sample yielded the 31 T cell receptor beta chains listed below, sequenced in a study of metastatic and nonmetastatic thyroid tumors. Every patient underwent thyroid surgery untreated. TCRdb re-called the PCR reads with MiXCR. The table lists roughly 83,000 clones, about 15% of them singletons. Material for sequencing was blood. These receptors were taken from a female donor with papillary thyroid cancer or a benign thyroid nodule (not recorded which). Some clones in this sample may be carry-over from other donors' samples.

This clone was seen at least ten times. The genes are TRBV9 and TRBJ1-4; possibly TRBD1 for D (5 bases). The CDR3 length is 14 residues. Germline CDR1 reads SGDLS; CDR2 reads YYNGEE. V lost 4 bases and J lost 5, with 12 bases in between. CDR3 sequence reads: CASSKDTTNEKLFF. The CDR3 nucleotides are TGTGCCAGCAGCAAGGACACGACAAATGAAAAACTGTTTTTT.

The chain has TRBV9 and TRBJ2-1; D ambiguous. Trimming pared 3 bases from V and 9 bases from J, leaving 16 bases between. There are 14 residues in the CDR3. The V gene's germline CDR1 is SGDLS and CDR2 YYNGEE. CDR3 loop: CASSATSSSREQFF. The CDR3 DNA reads as TGTGCCAGCAGCGCCACTTCCTCCTCCCGTGAGCAGTTCTTC.

The chain uses TRBV9 and TRBJ2-1; a possible D gene is TRBD2 (6 bases). CDR1 is SGDLS and CDR2 is YYNGEE in the germline V gene. Trimming cost V 5 bases and J 4 bases, with 13 bases left between them. This CDR3 is built from 14 residues. The CDR3 sequence is CASSTTGEYNEQFF. In nucleotides, the CDR3 is TGTGCCAGCAGTACGACGGGGGAGTACAATGAGCAGTTCTTC.

The sample holds many counts of this clone. The V gene is TRBV15, the J gene TRBJ1-1, with D possibly matching TRBD1 (5 bases). The V end was cut by 0 bases, the J end by 2 bases, with 19 bases between. Germline assignment: CDR1 LNHNV and CDR2 YYDKDF (reference sequence). The CDR3 consists of 18 residues. DNA for the CDR3: TGTGCCACCAGCAGAGATCTTTGGGGCTTCATAGAAAACACTGAAGCTTTCTTT. Translating it yields CATSRDLWGFIENTEAFF.

This clone was seen at least ten times. V gene TRBV20-1 combines with J gene TRBJ2-7; 9 nucleotides align to TRBD2. V trimming: 3 bases; J trimming: 2 bases; junction bases outside the gene matches: 5. The CDR3 has 14 amino acids. Germline CDR1 reads DFQATT; CDR2 reads SNEGSKA (reference sequence). CDR3 protein: CSASMRGGPYEQYF. DNA of the CDR3: TGCAGTGCTAGTATGCGGGGGGGGCCCTACGAGCAGTACTTC.

This clone was counted ten times or more. The chain couples TRBV19 to TRBJ2-2; D gene uncertain. The ends were cut back, 0 bases at V and 2 bases at J, with 13 bases in the middle. The V gene's germline CDR1 is LNHDA and CDR2 SQIVND (reference sequence). This CDR3 spans 17 amino acids. CDR3 sequence: CASSIEPPHSNTGELFF. The DNA for the CDR3 is TGTGCCAGTAGTATAGAACCCCCCCACAGTAACACCGGGGAGCTGTTTTTT.

The rearrangement links TRBV6-5 to TRBJ2-7; TRBD1 aligns across 8 bases. There are 15 residues in the CDR3. Looked up from germline, CDR1 is MNHEY and CDR2 is SVGAGI. V lost 4 bases to trimming and J lost 3 bases; unmatched junction nucleotides: 8. CDR3 amino acids: CASSSPRGQVYEQYF. The CDR3 bases are TGTGCCAGCAGTTCCCCGAGGGGACAGGTCTACGAGCAGTACTTC.

This clone was counted many times. The chain joins TRBV4-2 to TRBJ2-7, with 9 bases aligning to TRBD1. V dropped 3 bases and J dropped 6; count of bases not matched to a gene: 6. Germline V gene sequence: CDR1 LGHNA, CDR2 YNFKEQ. This CDR3 spans 14 amino acids. CDR3 loop: CASSQGGTGREQYF. CDR3 DNA: TGTGCCAGCAGCCAGGGCGGGACAGGGCGCGAGCAGTACTTC.

As regards this clone: This may be a read error: a much more frequent sequence differs by one nucleotide. The chain carries TRBV7-3 and TRBJ1-2; unclear D gene. Germline CDR1 reads SGHTA; CDR2 reads FQGTGA. V dropped 5 bases and J dropped 7 bases, with 17 bases sitting between them. The CDR3 sequence is 14 residues long. CDR3 residues: CASSLEEGFSGYTF. DNA for the CDR3: TGTGCCAGCAGCCTAGAAGAAGGGTTTAGTGGCTACACCTTC. Full variable domain (outside the CDR3, taken from reference TRBV7-3 and TRBJ1-2): GAGVSQTPSNKVTEKGKYVELRCDPISGHTALYWYRQSLGQGPEFLIYFQGTGAADDSGLPNDRFFAVRPEGSVSTLKIQRTERGDSAVYLCASSLEEGFSGYTFGSGTRLTVV.

This clone was seen repeatedly, ten times or more. The J gene is TRBJ2-4, the V gene TRBV20-1; 10 bases match TRBD2. Germline CDR1 and CDR2: DFQATT and SNEGSKA (reference sequence). The CDR3 sequence is 14 residues long. The V and J ends lost 6 bases and 3 bases, in that order; junction bases with no gene match: 5. The CDR3 sequence: CSAGLAAFKNIQYF. As DNA, the CDR3 is TGCAGTGCCGGACTAGCGGCCTTCAAAAACATTCAGTACTTC.

This clone was counted ten times or more. The V gene is TRBV13, the J gene TRBJ2-5, with D perhaps matching TRBD1 or TRBD2 (6 bases each). The CDR3 has 15 residues. Trimming cost V 4 bases and J 5 bases, with 17 bases left between them. The germline V gene encodes CDR1 PRHDT and CDR2 FYEKMQ (reference sequence). The CDR3 loop reads CASSSRLRGEETQYF. The CDR3 DNA is TGTGCCAGCAGCTCCCGACTTAGGGGGGAGGAGACCCAGTACTTC. The full variable domain, in which reference TRBV13 and TRBJ2-5 provide the parts outside the CDR3, is AAGVIQSPRHLIKEKRETATLKCYPIPRHDTVYWYQQGPGQDPQFLISFYEKMQSDKGSIPDRFSAQQFSDYHSELNMSSLELGDSALYFCASSSRLRGEETQYFGPGTRLLVL.

This clone was seen ten or more times. Other DNA sequences in the same sample also yield this CDR3. The J gene is TRBJ1-3, the V gene TRBV5-1, with D perhaps matching TRBD1 (5 bases). This CDR3 spans 14 amino acids. Per germline, CDR1 SGHRS and CDR2 YFSETQ. Trimming cost V 4 bases and J 5 bases, with 13 bases left between them. As DNA, the CDR3 is TGCGCCAGCAGCCCGGGGGATGAGCGAAACACCATATATTTT. Its translation: CASSPGDERNTIYF.

The V and J genes are TRBV7-9 and TRBJ2-7; 8 nucleotides line up with TRBD2. Germline lookup yields CDR1 SEHNR and CDR2 FQNEAQ (reference sequence). J lost 6 bases, V lost 7 bases, and 11 bases had no gene match. CDR3 length equals 14 residues. CDR3 residues: CASIPKRGPLEQYF. The CDR3 region has the DNA TGTGCCAGCATCCCCAAGCGGGGGCCTCTCGAGCAGTACTTC.

This clone appeared a few times. A much larger clonotype is one base distant, so this may be a read error. The V call is TRBV15, the J call TRBJ2-2; D gene uncertain. The V gene's germline CDR1 is LNHNV and CDR2 YYDKDF (reference sequence). CDR3 length equals 14 residues. V was pared by 1 base and J by 6 bases, with 9 bases between. The CDR3 region has the DNA TGTGCCACCAGCAGAGGAAGCAGTGCCGGGGAGCTGTTTTTT. Its translation: CATSRGSSAGELFF.

The sample holds many counts of this clone. This likely comes from a read error, as the CDR3 has no conserved phenylalanine or tryptophan at its end. The chain links TRBV5-1 to TRBJ1-2, with 7 bases matching TRBD1. The CDR3 is made up of 15 amino acids. CDR1 is SGHRS and CDR2 is YFSETQ in the germline V gene. With 4 bases clipped from V and 4 bases from J, the junction kept 10 bases outside the gene matches. In DNA form, the CDR3 reads TGCGCCAGCAGCCAGGAGGGACAGCCAATCTATGGCTACACCCTC. It translates to CASSQEGQPIYGYTL.

Concerning this clone itself: One end of the junction varies from germline; a read error may be responsible. This sample also contains other DNA sequences that code for the same CDR3. The rearrangement uses TRBV6-1 and TRBJ2-7; D might be TRBD2 (5 bases). The CDR3 is 13 amino acids. CDR1 and CDR2 from the germline V gene are MNHNS and SASEGT. The CDR3: CASSEANPGRSEF. The CDR3 bases are TGTGCCAGCAGTGAAGCAAATCCGGGAAGGTCGGAATTC.

This clone was observed at least ten times. The V and J genes are TRBV7-2 and TRBJ1-6; D is perhaps TRBD1 (5 bases). The CDR3 is 14 residues long. The germline V gene encodes CDR1 SGHTA and CDR2 FQGNSA. Trimming took off 5 bases at V and 4 bases at J, with 9 bases between the two ends. The CDR3 reads CASSRDVYNSPLHF. CDR3 bases: TGTGCCAGCAGCCGGGACGTATATAATTCACCCCTCCACTTT.

In its sample, this clone was seen many times. Other DNA variants within this sample encode the same CDR3. The gene calls are TRBV9 and TRBJ1-1, with a possible D match to TRBD1 (5 bases). The V end lost 2 bases, the J end lost 1 base, and 12 bases lay between the germline ends. The V gene's germline CDR1 is SGDLS and CDR2 YYNGEE. This CDR3 contains 15 residues. The CDR3 reads CASSVDGQGNTEAFF. The DNA of the CDR3 is TGTGCCAGCAGCGTCGACGGGCAGGGGAACACTGAAGCTTTCTTT.

This clone appeared once. This rearrangement joins TRBV4-1 to TRBJ2-2; TRBD2 aligns across 7 bases. From germline, CDR1 is MGHRA and CDR2 YSYEKL. V gave up 0 bases and J gave up 8 bases; unmatched junction bases: 21. This CDR3 region has 20 residues. The CDR3 protein is CASSQESFGGTTAKTGELFF. CDR3 nucleotides: TGCGCCAGCAGCCAAGAAAGTTTCGGCGGGACTACCGCGAAGACTGGGGAGCTGTTTTTT.

This clone was recorded at least ten times. This chain uses TRBV19 with TRBJ1-1, with a weak D call TRBD1 (5 bases). Germline V gene data show CDR1 as LNHDA and CDR2 as SQIVND (reference sequence). The V gene lost 6 bases and the J gene lost 1 base, with 15 bases spanning the gap. The CDR3 runs to 15 residues. CDR3 sequence (DNA): TGTGCCAGTAGCCAAACCCTGGGGGGGAACACTGAAGCTTTCTTT. Its protein product is CASSQTLGGNTEAFF.

Worth noting for this clone: Because it lacks the conserved phenylalanine or tryptophan at the end, this CDR3 is likely a read error. The rearrangement joins TRBV6-5 to TRBJ1-2; 8 nucleotides agree with TRBD1. Losses at the gene ends were 8 bases for V and 3 bases for J; bases not matched to a gene: 20. The germline V gene encodes CDR1 MNHEY and CDR2 SVGAGI. The CDR3 consists of 18 residues. DNA of the CDR3: TGTGCCAGCCGACCGGGAAGGACAGGGTGTAGAGTGGACTATGGCTACACCTCC. Its protein is CASRPGRTGCRVDYGYTS.

As regards this clone: This may arise from a read error, as a much more abundant clone is one base away. This sample also contains other DNA sequences that code for the same CDR3. V usage is TRBV9 and J usage is TRBJ2-2; TRBD1 aligns across 8 bases. In germline, CDR1 is SGDLS, CDR2 YYNGEE. This CDR3 region has 16 residues. The CDR3 loop reads CASSSLPGGAPGELFF. In nucleotides, the CDR3 is TGTGCCAGCAGCTCCCTTCCAGGGGGCGCCCCCGGTGAGCTGTTTTTT.

There are many counts of this clone. J is TRBJ2-1 and V is TRBV10-3; 9 nucleotides line up with TRBD2. Trimming removed 8 bases from V and 1 base from J; junction bases left unmatched: 6. There are 15 residues in the CDR3. Looked up from germline, CDR1 is ENHRY and CDR2 is SYGVKD. CDR3 residues: CAIGRRGGSYNEQFF. The CDR3 nucleotides are TGTGCCATCGGCCGGCGGGGGGGGTCCTACAATGAGCAGTTCTTC.

This clone appeared many times. The CDR3 DNA reads as TGCGCCAGCAGCTTAGGGGGGGCAGGTGAAAAACTGTTTTTT. The encoded protein is CASSLGGAGEKLFF. This sequence joins TRBV5-1 and TRBJ1-4; D may be TRBD1 (6 bases). CDR3 size: 14 residues. Trimming stripped 2 bases from V and 7 bases from J, with 12 bases between. CDR1 is SGHRS, CDR2 YFSETQ, per germline.

This clone was detected many times. V and J are TRBV6-1 and TRBJ1-5; TRBD1 matches at 9 bases. The CDR3 spans 19 residues. V shed 5 bases and J 1 base; nucleotides not matched to a gene: 15. In germline, CDR1 is MNHNS, CDR2 SASEGT. The CDR3 nucleotides read TGTGCCAGCAGTCAATTAACAGGGGGCATGGCGTTAAGCAATCAGCCCCAGCATTTT. Protein sequence: CASSQLTGGMALSNQPQHF.

This clone has a count of ten or more. This rearrangement joins TRBV19 to TRBJ1-5; D call uncertain. Germline-derived CDR1 and CDR2 are LNHDA and SQIVND (reference sequence). Trimming took 0 bases from V and 3 from J, leaving 9 bases between them. The CDR3 sequence is 15 residues long. The CDR3 protein is CASSIDERFNQPQHF. The CDR3 DNA reads TGTGCCAGTAGTATAGATGAGAGATTCAATCAGCCCCAGCATTTT.

This clone was seen at least ten times. This chain links TRBV28 with TRBJ1-1, with D perhaps matching TRBD1 (5 bases). The CDR3 has 14 amino acids. Trimming left V 8 bases short and J 1 base short, with 14 bases between. Germline CDR1 MDHEN, CDR2 SYDVKM. This CDR3 is CASDSAGPNTEAFF. The CDR3, as DNA: TGTGCCAGCGATTCGGCGGGACCGAACACTGAAGCTTTCTTT. Together with reference TRBV28 and TRBJ1-1, the CDR3 gives the full variable domain: DVKVTQSSRYLVKRTGEKVFLECVQDMDHENMFWYRQDPGLGLRLIYFSYDVKMKEKGDIPEGYSVSREKKERFSLILESASTNQTSMYLCASDSAGPNTEAFFGQGTRLTVV.

Details on this clone: This may arise from a read error, as a much more abundant clone is one base away. In DNA, the CDR3 is TGCAGTGCTAGTCGCGGGGGCAATGAGCAGTCCTTC. Protein sequence: CSASRGGNEQSF. The chain uses TRBV20-1 and TRBJ2-1; a possible D gene is TRBD2 (7 bases). Per germline, CDR1 DFQATT and CDR2 SNEGSKA (reference sequence). The CDR3 is made up of 12 amino acids.

To note about this clone: Given a much more abundant clone one base away, this may be a read error. The chain uses TRBV10-2 and TRBJ2-4; D is unclear. Trimming pared 5 bases from V and 6 bases from J, leaving 14 bases between. From germline, CDR1 is WSHSY and CDR2 SAAADI. This CDR3 contains 14 residues. The CDR3 reads CASSTLLESNIQYF. The CDR3 DNA reads as TGCGCCAGCAGTACCCTGCTAGAATCAAACATTCAGTACTTC.

This clone was observed many times. The chain has TRBV6-2 or TRBV6-3 and TRBJ2-2, with D perhaps TRBD2 (5 bases). From germline, CDR1 is MNHEY and CDR2 SVGEGT. Trimming took off 2 bases at V and 5 bases at J, with 9 bases between the two ends. The CDR3 sequence is 14 residues long. The CDR3 loop reads CASSYRTLTGELFF. As DNA, the CDR3 is TGTGCCAGCAGTTACAGGACTTTGACCGGGGAGCTGTTTTTT.

This clone has ten or more counts. This rearrangement joins TRBV28 to TRBJ2-5; TRBD1 aligns across 7 bases. Per germline, CDR1 MDHEN and CDR2 SYDVKM. The V gene end was trimmed by 3 bases and the J gene end by 5 bases; junction bases not matched to a gene: 12. There are 16 residues in the CDR3. The CDR3: CASSFSTDRVRETQYF. CDR3 coding DNA: TGTGCCAGCAGTTTCAGCACCGACAGGGTCAGGGAGACCCAGTACTTC.